This T cell receptor (beta chain) was documented in a study of OX40 agonist ivuxolimab in advanced cancers. The CDR3 totals 14 residues. Germline V CDR1 and CDR2: SNHLY, FYNNEI. With V trimmed by 9 bases and J by 3 bases, 7 bases remained unmatched. TCRdb's table, derived via immunoSEQ multiplex PCR, lists solely in-frame clones and lacks some. The data show around 50,000 clones, about 88% seen once. The source was CD4+ or CD8+ T cells sorted from blood, collected in a trial of the OX40 agonist ivuxolimab. This clonotype was obtained from an adult with an advanced solid tumor such as melanoma, head and neck, liver or kidney cancer. This rearrangement joins TRBV2 to TRBJ2-1; 8 nucleotides align to TRBD2. The CDR3 nucleotides read TGTGCCAGTCGGCGCGGGGGGATCTACAATGAGCAGTTCTTC. It translates to CASRRGGIYNEQFF.